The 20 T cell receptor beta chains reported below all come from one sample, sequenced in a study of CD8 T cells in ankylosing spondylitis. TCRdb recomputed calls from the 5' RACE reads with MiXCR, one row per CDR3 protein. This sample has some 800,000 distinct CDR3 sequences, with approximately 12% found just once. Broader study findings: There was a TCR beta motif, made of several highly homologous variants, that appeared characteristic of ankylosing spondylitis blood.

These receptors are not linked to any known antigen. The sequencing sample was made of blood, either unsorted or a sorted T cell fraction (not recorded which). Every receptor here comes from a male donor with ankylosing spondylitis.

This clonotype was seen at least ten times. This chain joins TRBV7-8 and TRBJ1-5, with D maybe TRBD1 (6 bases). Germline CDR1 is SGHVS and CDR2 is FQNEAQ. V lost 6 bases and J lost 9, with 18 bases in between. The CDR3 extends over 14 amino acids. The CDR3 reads CASRDTGRGGPQHF. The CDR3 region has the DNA TGTGCCAGCAGGGACACAGGGAGGGGTGGGCCCCAGCATTTT.

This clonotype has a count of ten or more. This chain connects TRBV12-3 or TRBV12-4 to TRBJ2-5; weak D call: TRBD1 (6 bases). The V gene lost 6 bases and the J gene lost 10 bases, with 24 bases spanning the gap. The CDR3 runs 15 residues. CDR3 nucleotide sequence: TGTGCCAGCAGCCCCCGGACAGCCGGCGATTTGAGCCAGTACTTC. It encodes CASSPRTAGDLSQYF.

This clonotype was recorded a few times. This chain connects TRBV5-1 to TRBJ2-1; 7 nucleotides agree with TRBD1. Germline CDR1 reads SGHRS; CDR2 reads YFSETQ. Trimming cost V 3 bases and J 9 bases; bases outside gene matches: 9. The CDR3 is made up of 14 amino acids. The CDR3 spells CASSWPRQGFEQFF. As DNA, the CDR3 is TGCGCCAGCAGCTGGCCGAGACAGGGTTTTGAGCAGTTCTTC.

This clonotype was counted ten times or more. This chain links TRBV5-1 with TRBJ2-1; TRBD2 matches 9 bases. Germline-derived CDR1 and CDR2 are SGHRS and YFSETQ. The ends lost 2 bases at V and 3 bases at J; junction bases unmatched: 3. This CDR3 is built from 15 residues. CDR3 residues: CASSFAGGLYNEQFF. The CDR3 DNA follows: TGCGCCAGCAGCTTCGCGGGAGGGCTCTACAATGAGCAGTTCTTC.

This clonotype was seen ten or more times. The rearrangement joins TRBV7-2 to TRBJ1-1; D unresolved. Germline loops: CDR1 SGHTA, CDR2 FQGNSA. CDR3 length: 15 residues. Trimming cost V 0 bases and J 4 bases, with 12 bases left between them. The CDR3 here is CASSLAIGRTTEAFF. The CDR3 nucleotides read TGTGCCAGCAGCTTAGCTATTGGGCGGACCACTGAAGCTTTCTTT.

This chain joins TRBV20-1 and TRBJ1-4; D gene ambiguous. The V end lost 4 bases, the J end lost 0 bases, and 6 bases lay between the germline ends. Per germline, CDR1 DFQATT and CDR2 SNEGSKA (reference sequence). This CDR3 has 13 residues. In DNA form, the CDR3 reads TGCAGTGCTACGGCACCAACTAATGAAAAACTGTTTTTT. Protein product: CSATAPTNEKLFF.

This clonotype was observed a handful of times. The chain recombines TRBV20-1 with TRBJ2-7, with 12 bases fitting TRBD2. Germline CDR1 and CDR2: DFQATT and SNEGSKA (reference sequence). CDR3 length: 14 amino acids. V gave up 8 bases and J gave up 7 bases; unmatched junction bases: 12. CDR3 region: CSPRGTSGLREQYF. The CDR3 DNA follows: TGCAGTCCCCGCGGGACTAGCGGGCTAAGGGAGCAGTACTTC.

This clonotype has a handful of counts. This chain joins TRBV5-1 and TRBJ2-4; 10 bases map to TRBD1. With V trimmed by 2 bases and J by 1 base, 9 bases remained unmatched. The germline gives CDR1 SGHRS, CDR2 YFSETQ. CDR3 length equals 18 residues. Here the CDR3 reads CASSFARGQGFAKNIQYF. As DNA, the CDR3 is TGCGCCAGCAGCTTCGCTAGGGGACAGGGGTTTGCCAAAAACATTCAGTACTTC.

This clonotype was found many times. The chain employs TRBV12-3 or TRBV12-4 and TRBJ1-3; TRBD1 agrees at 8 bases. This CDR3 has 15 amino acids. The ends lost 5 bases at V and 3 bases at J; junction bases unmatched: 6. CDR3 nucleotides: TGTGCCAGCAGTCTCCAGGGGGCCGGTGGAAACACCATATATTTT. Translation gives CASSLQGAGGNTIYF.

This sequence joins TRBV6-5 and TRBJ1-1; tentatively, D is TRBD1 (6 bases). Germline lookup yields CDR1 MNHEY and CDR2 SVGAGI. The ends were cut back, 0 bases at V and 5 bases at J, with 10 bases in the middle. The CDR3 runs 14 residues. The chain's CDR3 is CASSYSDRETEAFF. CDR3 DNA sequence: TGTGCCAGCAGTTACTCGGACAGAGAGACTGAAGCTTTCTTT.

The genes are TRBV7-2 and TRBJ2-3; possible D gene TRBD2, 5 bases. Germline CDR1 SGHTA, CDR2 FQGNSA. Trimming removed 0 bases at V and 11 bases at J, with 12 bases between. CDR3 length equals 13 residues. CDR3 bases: TGTGCCAGCAGCTTAGCGGTGACGGGAAAGCAGTATTTT. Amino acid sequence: CASSLAVTGKQYF.

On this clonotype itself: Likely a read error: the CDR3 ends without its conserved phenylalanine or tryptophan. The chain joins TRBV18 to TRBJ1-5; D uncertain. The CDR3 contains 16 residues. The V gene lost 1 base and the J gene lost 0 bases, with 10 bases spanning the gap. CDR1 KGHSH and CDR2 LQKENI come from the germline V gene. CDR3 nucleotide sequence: TGTGCCAGCTCACCACTGTCAGGCGATAGCAATCAGCCCCAGCATTTA. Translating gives CASSPLSGDSNQPQHL.

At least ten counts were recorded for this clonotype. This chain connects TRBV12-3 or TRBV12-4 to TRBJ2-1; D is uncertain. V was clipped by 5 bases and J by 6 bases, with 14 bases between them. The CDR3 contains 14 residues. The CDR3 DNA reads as TGTGCCAGCAGTCCCCTCTTAGTAGTCAATGAGCAGTTCTTC. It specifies CASSPLLVVNEQFF.

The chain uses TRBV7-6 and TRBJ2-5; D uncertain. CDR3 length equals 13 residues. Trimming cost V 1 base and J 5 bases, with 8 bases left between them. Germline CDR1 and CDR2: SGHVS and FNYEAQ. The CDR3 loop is CASSLDLWETQYF. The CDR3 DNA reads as TGTGCCAGCAGCTTAGATCTTTGGGAGACCCAGTACTTC.

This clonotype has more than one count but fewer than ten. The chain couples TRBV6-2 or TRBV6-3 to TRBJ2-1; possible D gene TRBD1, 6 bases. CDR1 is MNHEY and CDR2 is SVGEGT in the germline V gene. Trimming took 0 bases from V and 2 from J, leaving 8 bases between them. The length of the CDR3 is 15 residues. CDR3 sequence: CASSYSRQAYNEQFF. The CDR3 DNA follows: TGTGCCAGCAGTTACTCGAGACAGGCCTACAATGAGCAGTTCTTC.

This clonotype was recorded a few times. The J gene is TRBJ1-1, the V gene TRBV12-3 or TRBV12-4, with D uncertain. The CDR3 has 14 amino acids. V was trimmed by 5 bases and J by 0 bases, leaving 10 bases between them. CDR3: CASSTTGLNTEAFF. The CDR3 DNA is TGTGCCAGCAGTACCACGGGCCTGAACACTGAAGCTTTCTTT.

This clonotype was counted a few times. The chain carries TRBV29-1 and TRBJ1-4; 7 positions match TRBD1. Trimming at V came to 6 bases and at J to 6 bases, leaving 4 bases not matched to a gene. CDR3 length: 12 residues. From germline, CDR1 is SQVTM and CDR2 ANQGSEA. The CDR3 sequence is CSVQGGDEKLFF. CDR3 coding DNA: TGCAGCGTCCAGGGGGGGGATGAAAAACTGTTTTTT.

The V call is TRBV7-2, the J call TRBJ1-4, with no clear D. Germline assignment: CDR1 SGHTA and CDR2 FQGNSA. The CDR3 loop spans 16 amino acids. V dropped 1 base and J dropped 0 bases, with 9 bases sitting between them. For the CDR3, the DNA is TGTGCCAGCAGCTTAGTATCCAGCGCAACTAATGAAAAACTGTTTTTT. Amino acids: CASSLVSSATNEKLFF.

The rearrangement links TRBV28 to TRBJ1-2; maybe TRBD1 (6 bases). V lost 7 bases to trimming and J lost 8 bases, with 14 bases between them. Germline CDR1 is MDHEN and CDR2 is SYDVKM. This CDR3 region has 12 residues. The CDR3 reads CASTSGVSGYTF. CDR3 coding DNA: TGTGCCAGCACCTCAGGGGTTAGCGGCTACACCTTC.

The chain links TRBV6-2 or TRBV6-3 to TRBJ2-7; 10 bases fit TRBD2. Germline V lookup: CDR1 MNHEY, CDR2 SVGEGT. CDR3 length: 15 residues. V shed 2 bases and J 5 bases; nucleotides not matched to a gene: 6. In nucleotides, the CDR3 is TGTGCCAGCAGTTACCCCCTAGCGGGAGAAGACGAGCAGTACTTC. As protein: CASSYPLAGEDEQYF.